This record concerns one T cell receptor (beta chain) sequence. The sample is drawn from a study of cytomegalovirus exposure and HLA in healthy donors. Using immunoSEQ multiplex PCR, the repertoire was profiled, and TCRdb retains in-frame clones only, with some absent. Of some 120,000 clones detected, around 90% appear once; the ten largest clones hold 2% to 2.5%. Sequencing input: PBMCs. The source of this sequence is a woman between 18 and 29 years old in good health and CMV-seronegative.

The CDR3 region is CASSSLLASSGRGSYNEQFF. In DNA, the CDR3 is TGTGCCAGCAGTTCCCTCCTCGCTTCTAGCGGGAGGGGGTCCTACAATGAGCAGTTCTTC. The genes are TRBV28 and TRBJ2-1; 12 bases align to TRBD2. The germline V gene encodes CDR1 MDHEN and CDR2 SYDVKM. This CDR3 spans 20 amino acids. V shed 4 bases, J shed 1 base, and the junction held 14 bases outside the gene matches.